These 14 T cell receptor beta chains originate from one sample sequenced in a study of blood T cell repertoires in COVID-19. Sequencing was performed with immunoSEQ multiplex PCR; in TCRdb, only in-frame clones are kept and a portion is missing. The sample has about 180,000 clones, about four fifths seen once. Source material: peripheral blood. The source is a woman aged 70-85 years with acute or convalescent COVID-19.

This chain joins TRBV30 and TRBJ1-2; D is ambiguous. The V gene lost 1 base and the J gene lost 7 bases, with 10 bases spanning the gap. Per germline, CDR1 GTSNPN and CDR2 SVGIG (reference sequence). This CDR3 has 12 residues. In DNA, the CDR3 is TGTGCCTGGAGTGATGAACCGAGTGGCTACACCTTC. Translated, it gives CAWSDEPSGYTF.

In this sample, this clone turned up a few times. The genes are TRBV9 and TRBJ2-7; the D gene is possibly TRBD2 (6 bases). The V end was cut by 2 bases, the J end by 2 bases, with 11 bases between. Germline V gene sequence: CDR1 SGDLS, CDR2 YYNGEE. The CDR3 contains 14 residues. As DNA, the CDR3 is TGTGCCAGCAGCGTCTCCGGGACTGCCTACGAGCAGTACTTC. Residues: CASSVSGTAYEQYF.

A few counts support this clone. The rearrangement uses TRBV19 and TRBJ1-5; D may be TRBD1 (6 bases). Germline CDR1 reads LNHDA; CDR2 reads SQIVND (reference sequence). Trimming removed 6 bases from V and 7 bases from J, with 25 bases in between. The CDR3 runs to 17 residues. CDR3 region: CASSIILGSGAKQPQHF. The CDR3 DNA follows: TGTGCCAGTAGCATCATCCTTGGATCAGGGGCGAAACAGCCCCAGCATTTT.

This clone was picked up one time. The CDR3 DNA is TGTGCCAGCAGTTTAATCAGGGCTGGTGGCTACACCTTC. It codes for CASSLIRAGGYTF. This chain joins TRBV28 and TRBJ1-2; a possible D gene is TRBD1 (5 bases). With 2 bases removed from V and 7 bases from J, the gap between germline ends came to 11 bases. Germline-derived CDR1 and CDR2 are MDHEN and SYDVKM. CDR3 size: 13 residues.

The chain couples TRBV19 to TRBJ2-4; 9 bases align to TRBD1. This CDR3 contains 16 residues. The germline CDR1 and CDR2 sequences are LNHDA and SQIVND (reference sequence). With 0 bases clipped from V and 5 bases from J, the junction kept 5 bases outside the gene matches. CDR3 DNA sequence: TGTGCCAGTAGTATAGATCTTCGACAGGGGGAAAACATTCAGTACTTC. Its protein is CASSIDLRQGENIQYF. The complete variable domain, with remaining parts taken from reference TRBV19 and TRBJ2-4, reads DGGITQSPKYLFRKEGQNVTLSCEQNLNHDAMYWYRQDPGQGLRLIYYSQIVNDFQKGDIAEGYSVSREKKESFPLTVTSAQKNPTAFYLCASSIDLRQGENIQYFGAGTRLSVL.

This chain links TRBV24-1 with TRBJ2-1, with 8 bases lining up with TRBD2. The CDR3 is made up of 15 amino acids. Germline V gene data show CDR1 as KGHDR and CDR2 as SFDVKD. With 10 bases clipped from V and 6 bases from J, the junction kept 13 bases outside the gene matches. The CDR3 DNA sequence: TGTGCCACAGCTGATACGGGAGGGCCTTCCAATGAGCAGTTCTTC. Amino acid sequence: CATADTGGPSNEQFF.

This clone appeared once. The chain employs TRBV2 and TRBJ2-7; no clear D gene. Germline CDR1 reads SNHLY; CDR2 reads FYNNEI. The CDR3 has 14 residues. Trimming removed 4 bases from V and 0 bases from J, with 10 bases in between. CDR3 loop: CASSGFPSSYEQYF. CDR3 DNA: TGTGCCAGCAGTGGTTTTCCGAGCTCCTACGAGCAGTACTTC. The entire variable domain, with the rest obtained from reference TRBV2 and TRBJ2-7, is as follows: EPEVTQTPSHQVTQMGQEVILRCVPISNHLYFYWYRQILGQKVEFLVSFYNNEISEKSEIFDDQFSVERPDGSNFTLKIRSTKLEDSAMYFCASSGFPSSYEQYFGPGTRLTVT.

The V and J genes are TRBV6-2 or TRBV6-3 and TRBJ1-5, with a possible D match to TRBD1 (6 bases). Deletions cut 3 bases from V and 0 bases from J, with 18 bases between. Germline CDR1 and CDR2: MNHEY and SVGEGT. The length of the CDR3 is 18 residues. DNA for the CDR3: TGTGCCAGCAGTTATCAGGGGTACGATAGTTATAGCAATCAGCCCCAGCATTTT. Translated: CASSYQGYDSYSNQPQHF.

This chain connects TRBV3-1 (or the pseudogene TRBV3-2) to TRBJ2-3; no reliable D call. The CDR3 length is 16 residues. CDR1 is LGHDT and CDR2 is YNNKEL in the germline V gene (reference sequence). V lost 3 bases, J lost 2 bases, and 15 bases lay in between. In DNA form, the CDR3 reads TGTGCCAGCAGCCATACCCAGCGCGCCCCCACAGATACGCAGTATTTT. It translates to CASSHTQRAPTDTQYF.

V is TRBV6-1 and J is TRBJ1-1, with D possibly being TRBD1 (6 bases). Germline V gene lookup returns CDR1 MNHNS and CDR2 SASEGT. CDR3 length: 17 amino acids. Between the trimmed V and J ends, which lost 2 bases and 3 bases, there was a span of 19 bases. CDR3 in amino acids: CASSEFVTGIRDTEAFF. In nucleotides, the CDR3 is TGTGCCAGCAGTGAATTCGTCACAGGGATTCGCGACACTGAAGCTTTCTTT.

The V gene is TRBV4-2, the J gene TRBJ1-4, with D perhaps TRBD1 (6 bases). The CDR3 covers 18 residues. Trimming removed 0 bases from V and 9 bases from J, with 23 bases in between. From germline, CDR1 is LGHNA and CDR2 YNFKEQ. The CDR3 coding sequence is TGTGCCAGCAGCCAAGAGGGAAGTTACAGGGCATTGGGTCAAAAACTGTTTTTT. Its protein is CASSQEGSYRALGQKLFF.

The V and J genes are TRBV10-1 and TRBJ2-2; 8 nucleotides align to TRBD2. Germline V gene lookup returns CDR1 WNHNN and CDR2 SYGVQD (reference sequence). The CDR3 sequence is 16 residues long. With 0 bases clipped from V and 0 bases from J, the junction kept 0 bases outside the gene matches. The CDR3 is CASSESRGANTGELFF. As DNA, the CDR3 is TGCGCCAGCAGTGAGTCGCGGGGGGCGAACACCGGGGAGCTGTTTTTT.

The chain joins TRBV15 to TRBJ1-6; TRBD1 agrees at 9 bases. The V segment lost 1 base and the J segment 9 bases; nucleotides outside the gene matches: 13. The CDR3 covers 18 residues. The V gene's germline CDR1 is LNHNV and CDR2 YYDKDF (reference sequence). CDR3 in DNA: TGTGCCACCAGCAGAGGCCGTCTCAACAGGGGGCTCATTTCACCCCTCCACTTT. This sequence encodes CATSRGRLNRGLISPLHF.

The chain has TRBV4-1 and TRBJ2-5, with 9 bases fitting TRBD1. Trimming took 8 bases from V and 5 from J; bases not matched to a gene: 6. The CDR3 contains 13 residues. Germline V gene data show CDR1 as MGHRA and CDR2 as YSYEKL. The CDR3 coding sequence is TGCGCCAGCGGAATTACAGGGGGCGAGACCCAGTACTTC. Protein: CASGITGGETQYF.